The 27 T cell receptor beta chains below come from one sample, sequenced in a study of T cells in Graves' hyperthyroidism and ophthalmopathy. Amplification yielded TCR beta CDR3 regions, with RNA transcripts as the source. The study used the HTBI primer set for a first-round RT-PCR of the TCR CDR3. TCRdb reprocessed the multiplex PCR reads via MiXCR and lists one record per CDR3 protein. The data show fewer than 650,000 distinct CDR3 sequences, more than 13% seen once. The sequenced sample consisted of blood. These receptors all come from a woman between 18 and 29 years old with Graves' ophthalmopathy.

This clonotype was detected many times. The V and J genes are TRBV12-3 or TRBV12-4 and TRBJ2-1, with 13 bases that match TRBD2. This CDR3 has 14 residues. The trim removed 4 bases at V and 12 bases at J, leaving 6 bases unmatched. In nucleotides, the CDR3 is TGTGCCAGCAGTTCCGGGACTAGCGGGATGGGGCAGTTCTTC. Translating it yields CASSSGTSGMGQFF.

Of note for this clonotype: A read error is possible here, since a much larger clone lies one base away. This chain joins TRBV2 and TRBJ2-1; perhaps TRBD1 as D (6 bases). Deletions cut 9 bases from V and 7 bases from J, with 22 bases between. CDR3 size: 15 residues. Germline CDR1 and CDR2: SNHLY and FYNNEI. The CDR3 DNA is TGTGCCAGAAGCCCCCGGGACACTGGGGTAAATGAGCAGTTCTTC. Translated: CARSPRDTGVNEQFF.

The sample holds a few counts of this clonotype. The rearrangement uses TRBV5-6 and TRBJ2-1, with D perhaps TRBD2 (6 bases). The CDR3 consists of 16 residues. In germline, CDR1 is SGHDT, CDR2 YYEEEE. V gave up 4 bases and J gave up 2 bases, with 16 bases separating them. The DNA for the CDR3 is TGTGCCAGCAGCGCGATTGAGCGGGCCCCCTACAATGAGCAGTTCTTC. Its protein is CASSAIERAPYNEQFF.

CDR3 sequence reads: CASSGITGTGGETTEAFF. The CDR3 DNA follows: TGTGCCAGCAGTGGCATTACCGGGACAGGGGGCGAGACCACTGAAGCTTTCTTT. This chain connects TRBV28 to TRBJ1-1; 12 bases align to TRBD1. This CDR3 is built from 18 residues. V trimming: 5 bases; J trimming: 4 bases; junction bases outside the gene matches: 14. Germline assignment: CDR1 MDHEN and CDR2 SYDVKM. The whole variable domain, remainder taken from reference TRBV28 and TRBJ1-1, is DVKVTQSSRYLVKRTGEKVFLECVQDMDHENMFWYRQDPGLGLRLIYFSYDVKMKEKGDIPEGYSVSREKKERFSLILESASTNQTSMYLCASSGITGTGGETTEAFFGQGTRLTVV.

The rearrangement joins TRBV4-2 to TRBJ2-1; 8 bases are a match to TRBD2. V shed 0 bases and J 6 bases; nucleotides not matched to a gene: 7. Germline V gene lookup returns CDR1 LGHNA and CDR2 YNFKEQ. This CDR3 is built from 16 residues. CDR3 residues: CASSQETGGPGNEQFF. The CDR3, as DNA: TGTGCCAGCAGCCAAGAAACGGGAGGGCCAGGCAATGAGCAGTTCTTC.

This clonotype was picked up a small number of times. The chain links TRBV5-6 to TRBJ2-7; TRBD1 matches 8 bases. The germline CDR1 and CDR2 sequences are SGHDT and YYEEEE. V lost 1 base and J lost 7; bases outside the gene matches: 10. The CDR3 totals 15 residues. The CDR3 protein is CASSLWGQALVEQYF. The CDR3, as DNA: TGTGCCAGCAGCTTGTGGGGACAGGCCCTGGTAGAGCAGTACTTC.

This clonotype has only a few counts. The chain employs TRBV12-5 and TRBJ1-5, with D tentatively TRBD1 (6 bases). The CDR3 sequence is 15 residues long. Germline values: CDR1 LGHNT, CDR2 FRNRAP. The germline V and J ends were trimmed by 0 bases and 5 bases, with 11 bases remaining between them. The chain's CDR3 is CASGLVQGRDQPQHF. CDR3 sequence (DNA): TGTGCTAGTGGTTTGGTACAGGGTAGGGATCAGCCCCAGCATTTT.

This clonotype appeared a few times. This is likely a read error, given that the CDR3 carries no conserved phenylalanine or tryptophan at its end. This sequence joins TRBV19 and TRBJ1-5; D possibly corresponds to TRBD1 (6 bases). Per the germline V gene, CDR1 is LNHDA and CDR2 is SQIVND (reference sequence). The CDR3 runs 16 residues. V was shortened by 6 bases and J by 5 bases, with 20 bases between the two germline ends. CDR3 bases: TGTGCCAGTAGCCACGGACTCGGGAGGGGGGATCAGCCCCAGCATGTT. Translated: CASSHGLGRGDQPQHV.

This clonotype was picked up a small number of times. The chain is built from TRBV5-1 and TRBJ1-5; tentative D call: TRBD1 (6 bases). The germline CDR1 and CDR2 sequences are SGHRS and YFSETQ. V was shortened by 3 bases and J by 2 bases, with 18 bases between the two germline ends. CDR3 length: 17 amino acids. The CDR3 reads CASSSGAGVDGNQPQHF. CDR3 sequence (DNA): TGCGCCAGCAGCTCGGGGGCAGGGGTGGACGGCAATCAGCCCCAGCATTTT.

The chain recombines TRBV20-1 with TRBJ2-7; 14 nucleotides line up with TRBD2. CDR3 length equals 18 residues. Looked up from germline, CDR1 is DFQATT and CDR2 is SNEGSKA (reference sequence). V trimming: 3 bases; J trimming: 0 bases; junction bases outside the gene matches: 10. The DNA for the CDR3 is TGCAGTGCTAGCCCTACGGGACTAGCGGGAGTCGGCTCCTACGAGCAGTACTTC. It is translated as CSASPTGLAGVGSYEQYF.

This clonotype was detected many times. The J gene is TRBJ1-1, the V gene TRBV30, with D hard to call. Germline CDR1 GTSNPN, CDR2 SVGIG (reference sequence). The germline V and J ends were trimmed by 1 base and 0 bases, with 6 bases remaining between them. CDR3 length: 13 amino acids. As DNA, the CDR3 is TGTGCCTGGAGTGCCCTCATGAACACTGAAGCTTTCTTT. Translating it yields CAWSALMNTEAFF. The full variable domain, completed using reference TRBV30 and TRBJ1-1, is SQTIHQWPATLVQPVGSPLSLECTVEGTSNPNLYWYRQAAGRGLQLLFYSVGIGQISSEVPQNLSASRPQDRQFILSSKKLLLSDSGFYLCAWSALMNTEAFFGQGTRLTVV.

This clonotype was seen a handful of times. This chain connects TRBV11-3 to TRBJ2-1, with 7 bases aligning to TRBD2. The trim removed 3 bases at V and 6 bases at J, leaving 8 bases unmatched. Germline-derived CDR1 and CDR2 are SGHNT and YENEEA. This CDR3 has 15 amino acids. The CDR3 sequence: CASSFRAGAFNEQFF. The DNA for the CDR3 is TGTGCCAGCAGCTTCAGGGCGGGAGCTTTCAATGAGCAGTTCTTC.

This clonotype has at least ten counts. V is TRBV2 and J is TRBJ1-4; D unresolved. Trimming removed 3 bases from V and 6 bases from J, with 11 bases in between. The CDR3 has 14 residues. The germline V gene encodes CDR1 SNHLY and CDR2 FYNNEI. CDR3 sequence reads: CASSEMTIHEKLFF. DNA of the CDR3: TGTGCCAGCAGTGAGATGACGATACATGAAAAACTGTTTTTT.

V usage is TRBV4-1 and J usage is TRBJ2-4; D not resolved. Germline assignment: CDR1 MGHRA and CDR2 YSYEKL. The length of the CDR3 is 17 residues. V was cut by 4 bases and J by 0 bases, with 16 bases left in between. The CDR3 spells CASSLGTILSAKNIQYF. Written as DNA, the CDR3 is TGCGCCAGCAGCCTAGGAACCATCCTTTCAGCCAAAAACATTCAGTACTTC.

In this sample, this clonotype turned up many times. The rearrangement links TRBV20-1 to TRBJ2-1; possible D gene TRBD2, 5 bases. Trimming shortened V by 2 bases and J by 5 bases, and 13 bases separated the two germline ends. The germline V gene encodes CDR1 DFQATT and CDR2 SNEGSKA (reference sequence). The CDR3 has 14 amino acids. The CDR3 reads CSARLAITNNEQFF. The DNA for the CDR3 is TGCAGTGCTAGACTAGCCATTACTAACAATGAGCAGTTCTTC.

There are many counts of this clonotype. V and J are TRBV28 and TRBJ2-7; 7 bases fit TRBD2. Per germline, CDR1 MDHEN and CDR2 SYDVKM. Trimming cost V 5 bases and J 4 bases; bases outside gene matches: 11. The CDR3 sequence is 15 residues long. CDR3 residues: CASSPTSDLLYEQYF. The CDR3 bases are TGTGCCAGCAGTCCTACTAGCGACCTTTTGTACGAGCAGTACTTC.

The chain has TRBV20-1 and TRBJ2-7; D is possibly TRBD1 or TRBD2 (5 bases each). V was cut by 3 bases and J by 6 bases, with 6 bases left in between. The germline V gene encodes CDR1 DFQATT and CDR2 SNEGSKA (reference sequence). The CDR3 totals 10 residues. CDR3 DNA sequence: TGCAGTGCTAGCGGGACCGAGCAGTACTTC. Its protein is CSASGTEQYF.

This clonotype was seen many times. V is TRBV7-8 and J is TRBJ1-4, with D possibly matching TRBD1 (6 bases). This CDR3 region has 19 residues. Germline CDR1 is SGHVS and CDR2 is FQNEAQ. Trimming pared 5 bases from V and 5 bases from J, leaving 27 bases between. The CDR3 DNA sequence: TGTGCCAGCAGCGACCGTCCTCAGGTGAAAACAGGGAGGAATGAAAAACTGTTTTTT. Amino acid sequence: CASSDRPQVKTGRNEKLFF. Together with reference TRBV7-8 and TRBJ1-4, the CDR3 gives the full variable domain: GAGVSQSPRYKVAKRGQDVALRCDPISGHVSLFWYQQALGQGPEFLTYFQNEAQLDKSGLPSDRFFAERPEGSVSTLKIQRTQQEDSAVYLCASSDRPQVKTGRNEKLFFGSGTQLSVL.

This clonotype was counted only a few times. As DNA, the CDR3 is TGTGCCAGCTCACCAACAGGGGGCTCTGGGGCCAACGTCCTGACTTTC. As protein: CASSPTGGSGANVLTF. The chain links TRBV18 to TRBJ2-6; 8 bases agree with TRBD1. CDR3 size: 16 residues. The junction had 0 bases not matched to a gene; V was cut back by 2 bases and J by 0 bases. The germline V gene encodes CDR1 KGHSH and CDR2 LQKENI.

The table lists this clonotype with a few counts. Here the CDR3 DNA reads TGTGCCAGTACCATTACAGGGGGCAGTGGGAATCAGCCCCAGCATTTT. It is translated as CASTITGGSGNQPQHF. V and J are TRBV19 and TRBJ1-5; 9 bases agree with TRBD1. CDR3 length equals 16 residues. Germline V gene data show CDR1 as LNHDA and CDR2 as SQIVND (reference sequence). The J segment lost 4 bases and the V segment lost 7 bases, leaving 11 bases of the junction unmatched. Based on the CDR3 plus reference TRBV19 and TRBJ1-5, the full variable domain is DGGITQSPKYLFRKEGQNVTLSCEQNLNHDAMYWYRQDPGQGLRLIYYSQIVNDFQKGDIAEGYSVSREKKESFPLTVTSAQKNPTAFYLCASTITGGSGNQPQHFGDGTRLSIL.

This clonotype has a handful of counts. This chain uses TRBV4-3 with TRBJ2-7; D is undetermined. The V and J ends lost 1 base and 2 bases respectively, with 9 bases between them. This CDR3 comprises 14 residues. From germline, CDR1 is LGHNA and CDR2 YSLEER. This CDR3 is CASSQAEKPYEQYF. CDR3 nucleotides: TGCGCCAGCAGCCAAGCGGAGAAGCCCTACGAGCAGTACTTC.

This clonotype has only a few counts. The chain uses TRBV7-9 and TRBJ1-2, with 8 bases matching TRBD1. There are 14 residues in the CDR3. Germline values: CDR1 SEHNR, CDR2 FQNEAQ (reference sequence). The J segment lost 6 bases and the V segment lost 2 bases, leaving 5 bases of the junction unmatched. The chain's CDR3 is CASSLSLGQDGYTF. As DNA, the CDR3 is TGTGCCAGCAGCTTAAGCCTGGGACAGGATGGCTACACCTTC. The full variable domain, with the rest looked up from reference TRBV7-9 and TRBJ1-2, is DTGVSQNPRHKITKRGQNVTFRCDPISEHNRLYWYRQTLGQGPEFLTYFQNEAQLEKSRLLSDRFSAERPKGSFSTLEIQRTEQGDSAMYLCASSLSLGQDGYTFGSGTRLTVV.

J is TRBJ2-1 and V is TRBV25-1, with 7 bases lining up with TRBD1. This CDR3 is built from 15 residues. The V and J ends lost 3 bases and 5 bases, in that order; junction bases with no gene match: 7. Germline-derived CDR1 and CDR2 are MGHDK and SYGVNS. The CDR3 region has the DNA TGTGCCAGCAGTGACGCCGGGACAGTACACAATGAGCAGTTCTTC. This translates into CASSDAGTVHNEQFF.

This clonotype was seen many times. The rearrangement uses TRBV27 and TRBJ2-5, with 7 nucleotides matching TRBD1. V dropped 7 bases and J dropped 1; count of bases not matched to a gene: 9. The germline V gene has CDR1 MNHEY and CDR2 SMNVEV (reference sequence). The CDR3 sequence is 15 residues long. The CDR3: CASTPLGTVQETQYF. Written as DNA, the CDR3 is TGTGCCAGCACCCCCCTTGGGACAGTCCAAGAGACCCAGTACTTC.

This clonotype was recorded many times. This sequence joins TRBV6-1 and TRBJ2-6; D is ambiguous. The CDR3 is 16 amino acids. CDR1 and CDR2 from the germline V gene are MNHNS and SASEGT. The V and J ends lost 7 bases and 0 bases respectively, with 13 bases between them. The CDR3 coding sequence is TGTGCCAGCATCCTGAACCCCATCTCTGGGGCCAACGTCCTGACTTTC. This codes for CASILNPISGANVLTF.

This CDR3 reads CSATSGSVETQYF. CDR3 nucleotide sequence: TGCAGTGCTACGAGCGGGAGTGTCGAGACCCAGTACTTC. The rearrangement links TRBV20-1 to TRBJ2-5; 8 nucleotides line up with TRBD2. The CDR3 runs 13 residues. J lost 5 bases, V lost 4 bases, and 6 bases had no gene match. Germline V gene data show CDR1 as DFQATT and CDR2 as SNEGSKA (reference sequence).

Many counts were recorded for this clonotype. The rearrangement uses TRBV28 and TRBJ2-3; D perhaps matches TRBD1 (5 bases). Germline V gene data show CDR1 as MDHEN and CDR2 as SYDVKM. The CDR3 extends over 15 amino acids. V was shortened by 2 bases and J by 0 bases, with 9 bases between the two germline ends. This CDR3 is CASSLGAESTDTQYF. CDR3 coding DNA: TGTGCCAGCAGTTTAGGGGCAGAAAGCACAGATACGCAGTATTTT.